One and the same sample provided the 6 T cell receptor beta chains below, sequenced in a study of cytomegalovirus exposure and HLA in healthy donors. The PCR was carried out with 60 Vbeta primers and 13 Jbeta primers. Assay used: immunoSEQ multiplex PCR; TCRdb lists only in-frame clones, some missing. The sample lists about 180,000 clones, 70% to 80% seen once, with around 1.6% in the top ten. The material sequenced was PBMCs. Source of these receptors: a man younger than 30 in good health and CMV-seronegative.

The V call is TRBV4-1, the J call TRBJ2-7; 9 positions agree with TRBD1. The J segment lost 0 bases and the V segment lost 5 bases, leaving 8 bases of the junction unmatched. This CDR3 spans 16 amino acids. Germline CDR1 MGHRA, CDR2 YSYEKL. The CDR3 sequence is CASSFSPGQGSYEQYF. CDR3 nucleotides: TGCGCCAGCAGCTTTAGCCCGGGACAGGGCTCCTACGAGCAGTACTTC.

This CDR3 reads CAWRPLAGYYNEQFF. In DNA, the CDR3 is TGTGCCTGGAGACCACTGGCGGGGTACTACAATGAGCAGTTCTTC. The chain links TRBV30 to TRBJ2-1; maybe TRBD2 (6 bases). The germline V gene has CDR1 GTSNPN and CDR2 SVGIG (reference sequence). V lost 3 bases, J lost 3 bases, and 15 bases lay in between. The CDR3 is made up of 15 amino acids.

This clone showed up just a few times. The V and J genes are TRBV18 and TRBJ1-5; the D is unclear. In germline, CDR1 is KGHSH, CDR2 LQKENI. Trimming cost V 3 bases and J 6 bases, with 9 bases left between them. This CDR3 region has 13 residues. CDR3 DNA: TGTGCCAGCTCACCTATCGGCGGTCAGCCCCAGCATTTT. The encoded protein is CASSPIGGQPQHF.

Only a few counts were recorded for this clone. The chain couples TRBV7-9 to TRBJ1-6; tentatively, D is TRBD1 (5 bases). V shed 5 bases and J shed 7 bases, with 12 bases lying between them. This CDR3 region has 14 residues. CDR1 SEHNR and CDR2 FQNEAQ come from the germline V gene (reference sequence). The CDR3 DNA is TGTGCCAGCAGCCCAACAGGATCCAATTCACCCCTCCACTTT. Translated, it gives CASSPTGSNSPLHF.

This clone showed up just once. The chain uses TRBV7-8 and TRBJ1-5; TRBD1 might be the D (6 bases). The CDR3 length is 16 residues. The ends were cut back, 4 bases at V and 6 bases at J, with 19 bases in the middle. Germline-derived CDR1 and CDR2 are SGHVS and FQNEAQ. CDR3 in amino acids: CASSWGGGGAGQPQHF. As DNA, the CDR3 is TGTGCCAGCAGCTGGGGAGGCGGGGGCGCAGGTCAGCCCCAGCATTTT.

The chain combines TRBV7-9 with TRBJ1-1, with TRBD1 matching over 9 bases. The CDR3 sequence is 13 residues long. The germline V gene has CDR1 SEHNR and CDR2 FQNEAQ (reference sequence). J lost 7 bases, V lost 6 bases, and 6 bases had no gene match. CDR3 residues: CASRLTGGREAFF. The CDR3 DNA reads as TGTGCCAGCAGGTTGACAGGGGGTCGTGAAGCTTTCTTT.